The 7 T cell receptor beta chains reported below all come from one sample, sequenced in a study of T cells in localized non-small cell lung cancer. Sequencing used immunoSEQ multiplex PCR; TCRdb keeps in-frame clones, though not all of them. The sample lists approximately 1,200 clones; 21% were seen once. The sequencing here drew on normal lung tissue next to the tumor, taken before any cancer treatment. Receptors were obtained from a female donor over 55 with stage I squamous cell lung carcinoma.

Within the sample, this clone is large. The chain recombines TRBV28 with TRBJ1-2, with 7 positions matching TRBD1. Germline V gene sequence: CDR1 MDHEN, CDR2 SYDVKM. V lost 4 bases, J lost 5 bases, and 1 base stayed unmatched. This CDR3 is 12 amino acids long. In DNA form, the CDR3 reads TGTGCCAGCAGTTCGACAGGGTATGGCTACACCTTC. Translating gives CASSSTGYGYTF.

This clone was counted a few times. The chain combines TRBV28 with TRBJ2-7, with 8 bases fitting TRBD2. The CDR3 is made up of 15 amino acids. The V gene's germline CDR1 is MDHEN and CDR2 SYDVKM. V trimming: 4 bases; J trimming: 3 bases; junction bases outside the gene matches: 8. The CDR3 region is CASSSLSGALYEQYF. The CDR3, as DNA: TGTGCCAGCAGTTCCCTTAGCGGGGCCCTCTACGAGCAGTACTTC.

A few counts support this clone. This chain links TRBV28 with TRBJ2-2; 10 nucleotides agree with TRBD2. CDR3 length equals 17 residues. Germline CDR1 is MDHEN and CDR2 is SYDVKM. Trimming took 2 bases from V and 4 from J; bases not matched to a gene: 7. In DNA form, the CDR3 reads TGTGCCAGCAGTTTAGTGGCTAGCGGGAGAGTCACCGGGGAGCTGTTTTTT. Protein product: CASSLVASGRVTGELFF.

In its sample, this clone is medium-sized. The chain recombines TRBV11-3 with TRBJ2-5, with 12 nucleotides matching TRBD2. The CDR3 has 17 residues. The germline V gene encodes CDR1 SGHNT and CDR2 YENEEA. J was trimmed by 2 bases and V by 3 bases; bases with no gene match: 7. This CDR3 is CASSLAAGTSGQETQYF. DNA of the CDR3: TGTGCCAGCAGCTTGGCAGCCGGGACTAGCGGGCAAGAGACCCAGTACTTC.

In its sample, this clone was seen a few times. CDR3 sequence reads: CASSYLAGLNTGELFF. CDR3 sequence (DNA): TGTGCCAGCAGTTACCTAGCGGGCCTGAACACCGGGGAGCTGTTTTTT. The rearrangement uses TRBV6-8 and TRBJ2-2, with 8 bases lining up with TRBD2. The junction had 3 bases not matched to a gene; V was cut back by 2 bases and J by 1 base. Germline CDR1 MNHGY, CDR2 SAAAGT. The CDR3 runs 16 residues.

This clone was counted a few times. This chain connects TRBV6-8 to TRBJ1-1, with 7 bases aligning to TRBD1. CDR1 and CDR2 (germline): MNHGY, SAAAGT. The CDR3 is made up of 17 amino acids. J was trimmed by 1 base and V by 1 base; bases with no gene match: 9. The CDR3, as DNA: TGTGCCAGCAGTTACTTCCTCAGGGGGGAGACGAACACTGAAGCTTTCTTT. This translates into CASSYFLRGETNTEAFF.

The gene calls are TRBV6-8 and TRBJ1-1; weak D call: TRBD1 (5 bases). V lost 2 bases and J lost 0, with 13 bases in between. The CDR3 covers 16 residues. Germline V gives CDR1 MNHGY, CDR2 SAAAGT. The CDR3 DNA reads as TGTGCCAGCAGTTACCGGGGGGTCCCCCTGAACACTGAAGCTTTCTTT. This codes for CASSYRGVPLNTEAFF.